The clone carrying this T cell receptor (beta chain) was seen at least ten times. Antigen unknown. Uncontrolled infection, other autoimmune disease, pregnancy and lactation each barred patients from inclusion. The PBMCs had their origin in roughly 9.4 ml of fresh peripheral blood. The entry originates in a study of T cells in Graves' hyperthyroidism and ophthalmopathy. The CDR3 has 15 residues. CDR1 and CDR2 from the germline V gene are SGHRS and YFSETQ. Trimming removed 0 bases from V and 3 bases from J; junction bases left unmatched: 3. Findings and caveats of the study: The model's output predicted ophthalmopathy at a median of about 5.9 months prior to onset. Blood held most thyroid clonotypes expanded above 0.001 frequency.

Authors of the study amplified TCR beta CDR3 regions from RNA transcripts. HTBI primers were used for first-round RT-PCR of the TCR CDR3. TCRdb reprocessed the multiplex PCR reads via MiXCR and lists one record per CDR3 protein. The sample lists a few hundred thousand distinct CDR3 sequences; roughly 14% were seen once. The TCR comes from a woman under 30 with Graves' hyperthyroidism that later progressed to Graves' ophthalmopathy. The sample was blood. The chain combines TRBV5-1 with TRBJ1-1, with TRBD1 matching 9 bases. The CDR3 reads CASSLATGGDTEAFF. The CDR3 nucleotides read TGCGCCAGCAGCTTGGCGACAGGGGGGGACACTGAAGCTTTCTTT.